This T cell receptor beta chain was documented in a study of blood T cell repertoires in COVID-19 (dated by TCRdb to 2019 to 2021). At the level of the whole study: Collaborator samples came from the United States, Italy and Spain and covered acute and convalescent phases of COVID-19. Deeply sampled blood TCRbeta repertoires from subjects exposed to, actively infected with, or recovered from COVID-19 were included in the dataset. The sample metadata nearly always contained a de-identified subject ID, COVID-19 status, age in years and sex. The samples were drawn from the first 160 participants of the ongoing ImmuneRACE study and from over 950 subjects provided by 6 global collaborators. Where available, HLA class I and class II types were taken from metadata supplied by the sample provider and were not determined by assay-based typing. The prospective study material was composed of cDNA or gDNA derived from T cells, B-cell-depleted T cells, or PBMCs. The repertoires were released in a freely available public database meant as a resource for research on the immune response to SARS-CoV-2.

Enrolling through a virtual design, the prospective study's participants ranged in age from roughly 18 to 95 years and lived across 24 United States geographic areas. To assign participants to cohorts, the prospective study relied on clinical history that participants themselves reported in a screening survey and a study questionnaire. ImmuneRACE Cohort 3 recovered participants were defined by two consecutive negative NP/OP PCR tests, healthcare professional clearance, or symptom resolution. Mobile phlebotomists in the prospective study collected whole blood, serum and a nasopharyngeal or oropharyngeal swab from every participant. Prospective study participants could optionally give additional blood draws and questionnaires over an approximately two-month period. Blood samples from the prospective study were shipped frozen or at room temperature prior to DNA extraction. The germline V gene specifies SGHRS as CDR1 and YFSETQ as CDR2. The germline ends are 4 bases apart after V is trimmed by 0 bases and J by 4 bases. Including cysteine and phenylalanine, the CDR3 has 13 amino acids. Only the CDR3 part of the read is kept: 39 bases, read in frame from the first base.

The immunoSEQ Assay, a bias-controlled multiplex PCR, was used to amplify TCRbeta CDR3 regions from genomic DNA. The paper's processing steps were these. The number of nucleated cells in each sample was estimated by amplification of reference gene primers within the assay. Sequence reads were collapsed and filtered to measure the absolute abundance of every unique TCRbeta CDR3 rearrangement. For each sample, productive Simpson clonality was calculated by taking the square root of Simpson's diversity index across productive rearrangements. Entries here come from immuneACCESS through TCRdb and include only in-frame sequences with V and J called. Some clones fail to appear in such tables; in the studies checked, an unresolved V gene covers under half of the shortfall, and the cause of the remainder is unknown. That table gives V, J and clone size, and the DNA gave D and trimming. The sample table lists 450,000 or so clones, roughly 91% of them with a count of one. Roughly 0.66% of the sample is taken by the ten largest.

With respect to this clone: No antigen is known for it. Base qualities were left out, and no much larger clone turns up one base away.

General study outcomes and caveats: The quantity of clinical and demographic metadata differed by source and by participant and was supplied without curation.

Material: PBMCs or T cells enriched from blood (not recorded which). The clonotype comes from a man between 18 and 35 years old who had recovered from COVID-19. The sequence is built from TRBV5-1 and TRBJ1-4, with no reliable assignment of the D segment. For the CDR3, the sequence is CASSLVVNEKLFF. The DNA sequence is TGCGCCAGCAGCTTGGTAGTTAATGAAAAACTGTTTTTT.